The T cell receptor beta chain under discussion was sequenced for a study of a mutant IDH1 vaccine in newly diagnosed glioma. Study information: Treated patients showed a male proportion of 62.5%, a female proportion of about 38%, and a mean age of around 40 years. Study-level findings and limits: Apparently unrelated to pseudoprogression were changes in the top peripheral T cell clonotypes.

In germline, CDR1 is MGHRA, CDR2 YSYEKL. Trimming took off 4 bases at V and 0 bases at J, with 13 bases between the two ends. The CDR3 has 16 residues. A remark on this clone: Its matching antigen is unknown.

TCRdb's table, derived via immunoSEQ multiplex PCR, lists solely in-frame clones and lacks some. The sample contains 80,000 to 100,000 clones, almost 85% of which appear only once. The time point was: baseline, week 1 (first vaccination visit). Treatment: pre-vaccination baseline after standard-of-care therapy. The sequences come from PBMCs, collected from a glioma patient treated with radiotherapy, temozolomide or both. The genes are TRBV4-1 and TRBJ1-3; weak D call: TRBD1 (5 bases). The sequence was obtained from a man aged 40-55 years with glioma. Some clones in this sample may be carry-over from other donors' samples. Here the CDR3 reads CASSPRTDNSGNTIYF. In nucleotides, the CDR3 is TGCGCCAGCAGCCCCCGGACGGACAACTCTGGAAACACCATATATTTT.